This TCR beta chain was observed in a study of post-analysis software for immune sequencing data. Across the study: There were relapsing-remitting, secondary progressive and progressive-relapsing multiple sclerosis among the disease courses included. The study, taken as a whole, reports: TRBV5-6, TRBV5-1 and TRBV20-1 belonged to a set of about 5 TRBV segments that were more frequent in patients than controls. Controls had significantly higher normalized Chao1 diversity than multiple sclerosis patients.

TCR beta cDNA libraries included unique molecular identifiers. T cells numbering roughly 0.85 to 11 million yielded some 520,000 cDNA molecules. TCRdb reprocessed the PCR reads via MiXCR and lists one record per CDR3 protein. Here the sample spans about 680,000 distinct CDR3 sequences, approximately 59% being singletons. This CDR3 is 16 amino acids long. Germline CDR1 reads MNHEY; CDR2 reads SVGEGT. The V end was cut by 6 bases, the J end by 0 bases, with 14 bases between. This clonotype was detected once. What it binds is unknown. Sequencing used blood. The clonotype comes from a girl aged 2 to 10 with multiple sclerosis. The rearrangement joins TRBV6-2 or TRBV6-3 to TRBJ1-4, with D possibly matching TRBD1 (5 bases). This chain's CDR3 is CASSHATVSTNEKLFF. The CDR3 DNA reads as TGTGCCAGCAGCCATGCGACAGTATCAACTAATGAAAAACTGTTTTTT.